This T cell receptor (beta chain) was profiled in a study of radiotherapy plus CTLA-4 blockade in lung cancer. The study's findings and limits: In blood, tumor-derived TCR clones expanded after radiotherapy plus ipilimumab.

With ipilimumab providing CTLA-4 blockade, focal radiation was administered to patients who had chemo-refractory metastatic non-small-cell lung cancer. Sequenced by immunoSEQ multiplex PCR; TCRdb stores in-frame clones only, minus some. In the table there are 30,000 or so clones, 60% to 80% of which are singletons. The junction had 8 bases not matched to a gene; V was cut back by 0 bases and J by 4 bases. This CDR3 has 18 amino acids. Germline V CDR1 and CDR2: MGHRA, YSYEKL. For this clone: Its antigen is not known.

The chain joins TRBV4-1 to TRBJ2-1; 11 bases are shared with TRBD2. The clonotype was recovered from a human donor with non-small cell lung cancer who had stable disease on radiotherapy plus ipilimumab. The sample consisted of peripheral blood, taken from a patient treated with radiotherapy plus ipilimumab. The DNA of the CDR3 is TGCGCCAGCAGCCAAGACCCTAGCGGGGGGCTAAGTTACAATGAGCAGTTCTTC. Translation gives CASSQDPSGGLSYNEQFF.